This T cell receptor (beta chain) was recovered during a study of blood T cell repertoires in COVID-19. In the study overall: Researchers got acute and convalescent COVID-19 samples from the United States, Italy and Spain. PBMCs, B-cell-depleted T cells, or T cells were the source of the cDNA or gDNA that made up the material.

CDR1 is MNHEY, CDR2 SVGAGI, per germline. V lost 4 bases and J lost 3; bases outside the gene matches: 6. The CDR3 sequence is 14 residues long. Per the authors' pipeline: Reference gene primers were amplified, and this amplification served to estimate nucleated cell counts. Data came from immunoSEQ multiplex PCR; TCRdb stores just in-frame clones and leaves some out. The D gene and trimming were derived from the DNA, and the V and J assignments and clone size from that table. The table has a few hundred thousand clones, approximately 89% seen once; the top ten hold approximately 7.2%. The sample comprised peripheral blood. The TCR sequence derives from a woman aged 25 to 39 who had recovered from COVID-19. The chain uses TRBV6-5 and TRBJ2-7; 7 nucleotides align to TRBD1. The CDR3 DNA sequence: TGTGCCAGCAGTTCCCCCGGGACAGACTACGAGCAGTACTTC. This sequence encodes CASSSPGTDYEQYF.